This entry lists 10 T cell receptor beta chains sequenced from one sample in a study of blood T cell repertoires in COVID-19. Sequencing used immunoSEQ multiplex PCR; TCRdb keeps in-frame clones, though not all of them. The data show over 70,000 clones, 80% seen once. Material: peripheral blood. The receptors were gathered from a woman of 80 years or more with acute or convalescent COVID-19.

The chain combines TRBV7-8 with TRBJ1-2; D remains unclear. The CDR3 runs to 15 residues. V was trimmed by 5 bases and J by 2 bases, leaving 15 bases between them. Germline CDR1 SGHVS, CDR2 FQNEAQ. CDR3 protein: CASSATEHRNYGYTF. The CDR3 DNA is TGTGCCAGCAGCGCTACAGAACACAGAAACTATGGCTACACCTTC.

This clone appeared a few times. V usage is TRBV3-1 (or the pseudogene TRBV3-2) and J usage is TRBJ2-7; a possible D gene is TRBD2 (7 bases). The V gene lost 3 bases and the J gene lost 6 bases, with 12 bases spanning the gap. The CDR3 has 13 residues. CDR1 and CDR2 from the germline V gene are LGHDT and YNNKEL (reference sequence). As DNA, the CDR3 is TGTGCCAGCAGCCATACGGGGGGCGGCGAGCAGTACTTC. Its translation is CASSHTGGGEQYF.

This clone was counted many times. The V gene is TRBV25-1, the J gene TRBJ1-2; D call uncertain. V shed 4 bases and J shed 4 bases, with 7 bases lying between them. The CDR3 is made up of 12 amino acids. The germline V gene encodes CDR1 MGHDK and CDR2 SYGVNS. CDR3 in DNA: TGTGCCAGCAGTGTGGCCACCTATGGCTACACCTTC. It specifies CASSVATYGYTF.

This chain uses TRBV7-6 with TRBJ2-1; weak D call: TRBD1 (6 bases). V was shortened by 3 bases and J by 7 bases, with 19 bases between the two germline ends. CDR1 is SGHVS, CDR2 FNYEAQ, per germline. CDR3 length equals 16 residues. DNA for the CDR3: TGTGCCAGCAGCTTGCCTGGACAGCTTACTACAAATGAGCAGTTCTTC. Translating it yields CASSLPGQLTTNEQFF.

CDR3 sequence reads: CASSLLGQGSNTGELFF. The CDR3 coding sequence is TGTGCCAGCAGCTTACTAGGACAGGGATCGAACACCGGGGAGCTGTTTTTT. The rearrangement links TRBV7-7 to TRBJ2-2; 8 positions match TRBD1. Unmatched junction bases numbered 5, after V lost 2 bases and J lost 0 bases. Germline lookup yields CDR1 SSHAT and CDR2 FNYEAQ (reference sequence). This CDR3 is 17 amino acids long.

The chain employs TRBV5-4 and TRBJ2-3; TRBD2 matches 8 bases. The length of the CDR3 is 15 residues. Germline V gene data show CDR1 as SGHNT and CDR2 as YYREEE (reference sequence). V shed 0 bases, J shed 3 bases, and the junction held 3 bases outside the gene matches. CDR3 coding DNA: TGTGCCAGCAGCTTGGTCCAGCGGGAGACAGATACGCAGTATTTT. The encoded protein is CASSLVQRETDTQYF.

The CDR3 DNA is TGTGCCAGCAGCCCAACAGGTCCATGGAACACCGGGGAGCTGTTTTTT. It is translated as CASSPTGPWNTGELFF. The V call is TRBV14, the J call TRBJ2-2; maybe TRBD1 (5 bases). Germline-derived CDR1 and CDR2 are SGHDN and FVKESK. Trimming left V 4 bases short and J 1 base short, with 13 bases between. The CDR3 has 16 amino acids.

The chain links TRBV5-1 to TRBJ2-1; D perhaps matches TRBD1 (6 bases). The germline V gene has CDR1 SGHRS and CDR2 YFSETQ. There are 15 residues in the CDR3. Trimming left V 7 bases short and J 3 bases short, with 17 bases between. The CDR3 DNA is TGCGCCAGCCAAGTCGCGACAGGACTCTACAATGAGCAGTTCTTC. Translation gives CASQVATGLYNEQFF.

This clone was seen only once. The chain combines TRBV6-5 with TRBJ1-5; 10 bases are shared with TRBD1. The germline gives CDR1 MNHEY, CDR2 SVGAGI. V lost 8 bases, J lost 5 bases, and 6 bases stayed unmatched. This CDR3 region has 14 residues. This CDR3 is CASGGQGHYQPQHF. The CDR3 region has the DNA TGTGCCAGCGGGGGACAGGGGCACTATCAGCCCCAGCATTTT.

This clone has just a few counts. This rearrangement joins TRBV5-1 to TRBJ2-2; 11 nucleotides match TRBD2. V shed 3 bases, J shed 6 bases, and the junction held 1 base outside the gene matches. This CDR3 comprises 14 residues. Germline V gives CDR1 SGHRS, CDR2 YFSETQ. The CDR3 here is CASSSGLAAGELFF. The CDR3 DNA follows: TGCGCCAGCAGCTCGGGACTAGCGGCCGGGGAGCTGTTTTTT.